Listed below are T cell receptor beta chains from one sample, sequenced in a study of beta chain features in type 1 diabetes. Profiled with immunoSEQ multiplex PCR; TCRdb holds only in-frame clones, not every one. The profile shows 860,000 or so clones, roughly 15% of them singletons. Sequenced input: naive CD4+ T cells from blood. These receptors came from a woman aged 18-29 years in good health. CDR3s include the opening cysteine and the closing phenylalanine or tryptophan. The D gene is left open where the match is weak. Size tells how often a clone was seen (once, few, many) or the class of an expanded clone, and some rows leave it out.

d_call,v_call,j_call,clone_size,cdr3_aa,cdr3_nt
.,TRBV7-2,TRBJ1-2,.,CASTLRRGDLYGYTF,TGTGCCAGCACGCTTAGACGCGGTGACCTCTATGGCTACACCTTC
.,TRBV7-2,TRBJ2-3,.,CASSLRRTNTDTQYF,TGTGCCAGCTCCTTGAGGCGCACTAACACAGATACGCAGTATTTT
TRBD2,TRBV6-6,TRBJ2-7,few,CASSAVAGKKTYEQYF,TGTGCCAGCAGTGCCGTAGCGGGCAAAAAAACCTACGAGCAGTACTTC
.,TRBV2,TRBJ2-7,.,CASSQDYEQYF,TGTGCCAGCAGTCAGGACTACGAGCAGTACTTC
.,TRBV19,TRBJ1-5,.,CAIGTGSVPQHF,TGTGCCATCGGCACAGGGTCGGTGCCCCAGCATTTT
TRBD2,TRBV5-1,TRBJ2-6,.,CASSHRLAGLSGTGANVLTF,TGCGCCAGCAGCCACAGACTAGCGGGACTGTCGGGGACTGGGGCCAACGTCCTGACTTTC
.,TRBV18,TRBJ1-2,.,CASSPGTDYGYTF,TGTGCCAGCTCACCAGGAACAGACTATGGCTACACCTTC
TRBD2,TRBV15,TRBJ2-4,.,CATSRDGTSGRHIQYF,TGTGCCACCAGCAGAGATGGGACTAGCGGGAGACACATTCAGTACTTC
TRBD1,TRBV27,TRBJ2-7,few,CASRSRDREAYEQYF,TGTGCCAGCAGGAGCCGGGACAGGGAAGCCTACGAGCAGTACTTC
.,TRBV19,TRBJ1-1,.,CASSTLFQAYDEAFF,TGTGCCAGTAGTACTCTGTTTCAAGCTTACGATGAAGCTTTCTTT
TRBD1,TRBV6-6,TRBJ2-7,.,CASSYSGQGGYEQYF,TGTGCCAGCAGTTACTCGGGACAGGGGGGGTACGAGCAGTACTTC
.,TRBV6-1,TRBJ1-5,.,CASSELDRTFPQHF,TGTGCCAGCAGTGAATTAGATCGGACATTCCCCCAGCATTTT
TRBD2,TRBV6-1,TRBJ2-7,.,CASSDPGTSAYEQYF,TGTGCCAGCAGTGACCCCGGGACTAGCGCCTACGAGCAGTACTTC
.,TRBV7-9,TRBJ1-2,.,CASSWRSHGYTF,TGTGCCAGCAGCTGGAGGTCGCACGGCTACACCTTC
TRBD1,TRBV11-2,TRBJ1-2,few,CASSPHDRVRGYTF,TGTGCCAGCAGCCCGCATGACAGGGTTCGTGGCTACACCTTC
TRBD2,TRBV15,TRBJ2-1,.,CATSRLLAGVYNEQFF,TGTGCCACCAGCAGACTTTTAGCGGGAGTTTACAATGAGCAGTTCTTC
.,TRBV11-2,TRBJ1-4,few,CASSSPTGAGEKLFF,TGTGCCAGCAGCTCCCCCACGGGGGCCGGTGAAAAACTGTTTTTT
.,TRBV4-3,TRBJ1-1,few,CASSRTANTEAFF,TGCGCCAGCAGCCGGACGGCGAACACTGAAGCTTTCTTT
TRBD2,TRBV7-2,TRBJ2-1,few,CASSYRSGRLGEQFF,TGTGCCAGCAGCTACCGTAGCGGGAGATTAGGTGAGCAGTTCTTC
TRBD1,TRBV28,TRBJ2-3,few,CASSSGQGTDTQYF,TGTGCCAGCAGTTCTGGACAGGGAACAGATACGCAGTATTTT
TRBD2,TRBV19,TRBJ2-1,.,CASSEIAGTYNEQFF,TGTGCCAGTAGTGAAATAGCGGGAACCTACAATGAGCAGTTCTTC
TRBD1,TRBV4-3,TRBJ2-1,few,CASSSDRVSYNEQFF,TGCGCCAGCAGCTCCGACAGGGTCTCCTACAATGAGCAGTTCTTC
.,TRBV11-1,TRBJ2-7,.,CASSQLRGYEQYF,TGTGCCAGCAGCCAACTACGTGGCTACGAGCAGTACTTC
.,TRBV2,TRBJ2-4,.,CASEGRLAKNIQYF,TGTGCCAGCGAGGGCAGACTAGCCAAAAACATTCAGTACTTC
TRBD2,TRBV28,TRBJ2-3,.,CASTGGISTDTQYF,TGTGCCAGCACGGGGGGGATATCCACAGATACGCAGTATTTT
TRBD1,TRBV28,TRBJ2-1,.,CASRSDRDEQFF,TGTGCCAGCAGAAGCGACAGGGACGAGCAGTTCTTC
.,TRBV23-1,TRBJ1-5,.,CASSRTSSGWSWNQPQHF,TGCGCCAGCAGTCGGACCTCGAGCGGGTGGAGTTGGAATCAGCCCCAGCATTTT
TRBD2,TRBV18,TRBJ2-3,few,CASSPPPSGNSDTQYF,TGTGCCAGCTCACCACCGCCTAGCGGGAACTCAGATACGCAGTATTTT
.,TRBV5-6,TRBJ2-7,.,CASSPAGTVPYEQYF,TGTGCCAGCAGCCCGGCCGGGACGGTCCCCTACGAGCAGTACTTC
.,TRBV11-1,TRBJ2-7,few,CASSLGVYEQYF,TGTGCCAGCAGCTTAGGTGTATACGAGCAGTACTTC
TRBD1,TRBV5-6,TRBJ2-1,.,CASSYDRVNEQFF,TGTGCCAGCAGCTATGACAGGGTCAATGAGCAGTTCTTC
.,TRBV6-5,TRBJ1-5,.,CASSYLPNQPQHF,TGTGCCAGCAGTTATCTCCCAAATCAGCCCCAGCATTTT
TRBD2,TRBV4-1,TRBJ2-3,.,CASSHISGRSLGTDTQYF,TGCGCCAGCAGCCATATTAGCGGGAGGTCTTTAGGCACAGATACGCAGTATTTT
.,TRBV7-2,TRBJ1-3,few,CASSLVPSSGNTIYF,TGTGCCAGCAGCTTAGTCCCAAGCTCTGGAAACACCATATATTTT
TRBD1,TRBV28,TRBJ2-5,few,CASSPGGLGRETQYF,TGTGCCAGCAGTCCAGGGGGCCTTGGCCGGGAGACCCAGTACTTC
.,TRBV18,TRBJ1-2,.,CASSPLDNYGYTF,TGTGCCAGCTCACCACTTGATAACTATGGCTACACCTTC
TRBD2,TRBV5-6,TRBJ2-5,few,CASSLETSGRRETQYF,TGTGCCAGCAGCTTGGAAACTAGCGGGAGGCGGGAGACCCAGTACTTC
.,TRBV7-2,TRBJ2-1,few,CASSLAGRGGNEQFF,TGTGCCAGCAGCTTAGCGGGGAGAGGTGGTAATGAGCAGTTCTTC
.,TRBV28,TRBJ1-1,few,CASTSGMNTEAFF,TGTGCCAGCACTTCAGGAATGAACACTGAAGCTTTCTTT
.,TRBV28,TRBJ1-2,.,CAGQGVYGYTF,TGTGCCGGTCAAGGGGTTTATGGCTACACCTTC
.,TRBV2,TRBJ1-5,few,CASSVEGTRNQPQHF,TGTGCCAGCAGTGTAGAGGGTACGCGCAATCAGCCCCAGCATTTT
.,TRBV5-1,TRBJ1-1,.,CASSLSVGNTEAFF,TGCGCCAGCAGCTTGTCGGTGGGCAACACTGAAGCTTTCTTT
.,TRBV5-8,TRBJ1-2,few,CASSPYRGSYGYTF,TGTGCCAGCAGCCCTTACCGCGGGTCCTATGGCTACACCTTC
.,TRBV19,TRBJ2-6,.,CASSATGSGANVLTF,TGTGCCAGTAGCGCTACAGGCTCTGGGGCCAACGTCCTGACTTTC
.,TRBV2,TRBJ2-3,few,CASRAIAYPADTQYF,TGTGCCAGCAGGGCCATAGCGTACCCGGCAGATACGCAGTATTTT
.,TRBV15,TRBJ2-7,.,CATSRDYLVGYEQYF,TGTGCCACCAGCAGAGATTATCTCGTCGGCTACGAGCAGTACTTC
TRBD1,TRBV10-3,TRBJ2-5,.,CAISGGQLYQETQYF,TGTGCCATCAGTGGGGGACAGCTGTACCAAGAGACCCAGTACTTC
TRBD1,TRBV5-1,TRBJ2-7,.,CASSLVPGTGANYEQYF,TGCGCCAGCAGCTTGGTTCCAGGGACAGGGGCGAACTACGAGCAGTACTTC
.,TRBV5-6,TRBJ2-1,few,CASSLGLVDEQFF,TGTGCCAGCAGCTTGGGGCTAGTGGATGAGCAGTTCTTC
.,TRBV7-9,TRBJ2-1,.,CASSLGVSGVAGEQFF,TGTGCCAGCAGCTTAGGTGTTTCAGGGGTGGCGGGTGAGCAGTTCTTC
.,TRBV6-5,TRBJ2-7,.,CASRARAHEQYF,TGTGCCAGCAGGGCCAGGGCCCACGAGCAGTACTTC
.,TRBV2,TRBJ1-4,few,CASSAERSLNEKLFF,TGTGCCAGCAGTGCCGAGAGGTCGTTAAATGAAAAACTGTTTTTT
.,TRBV19,TRBJ2-2,few,CASRGAVPTGELFF,TGTGCCAGCAGGGGTGCGGTACCCACCGGGGAGCTGTTTTTT
.,TRBV20-1,TRBJ2-7,few,CSANEYEQYF,TGCAGTGCTAACGAGTACGAGCAGTACTTC